This T cell receptor beta chain was identified during a study of early stage breast cancer tumors. Study background: Of roughly 17 invasive breast tumors, more than nine were hormone receptor-positive, HER2-negative.

Here immunoSEQ multiplex PCR was the method, and the copy in TCRdb shows in-frame clones only, minus some. The profile shows around 9,000 clones, about 64% of them singletons. As to this clone: Its cognate antigen is unknown.

Whole-study findings and limits: Comparing each tissue with blood distinguished tumor from normal in most of the 16 patients. Tumors had roughly 2.5-fold higher T cell density and higher clonality than adjacent normal breast tissue. Enriched TCRB sequences shared across patients were mostly commonly generated sequences.

V shed 2 bases, J shed 5 bases, and the junction held 6 bases outside the gene matches. The V gene's germline CDR1 is SGHKS and CDR2 YYEKEE (reference sequence). The CDR3 totals 15 residues. This chain connects TRBV5-5 to TRBJ2-1, with 8 bases lining up with TRBD1. This sequence originates from a person between 55 and 70 years old with breast cancer. The source material was normal breast tissue next to the tumor. Written as DNA, the CDR3 is TGTGCCAGCAGCTTAGGTAGACAGGGGCACAATGAGCAGTTCTTC. It specifies CASSLGRQGHNEQFF.